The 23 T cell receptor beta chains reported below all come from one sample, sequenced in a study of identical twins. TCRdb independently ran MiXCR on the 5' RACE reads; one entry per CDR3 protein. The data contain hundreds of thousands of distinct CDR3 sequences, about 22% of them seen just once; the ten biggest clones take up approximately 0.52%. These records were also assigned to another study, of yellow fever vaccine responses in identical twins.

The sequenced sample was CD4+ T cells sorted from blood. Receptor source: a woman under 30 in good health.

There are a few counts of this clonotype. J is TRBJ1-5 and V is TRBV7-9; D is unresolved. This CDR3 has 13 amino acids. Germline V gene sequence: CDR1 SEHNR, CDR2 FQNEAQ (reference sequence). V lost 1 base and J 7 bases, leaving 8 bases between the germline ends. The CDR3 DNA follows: TGTGCCAGCAGCTTAGGATTTTCCCAGCCCCAGCATTTT. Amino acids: CASSLGFSQPQHF.

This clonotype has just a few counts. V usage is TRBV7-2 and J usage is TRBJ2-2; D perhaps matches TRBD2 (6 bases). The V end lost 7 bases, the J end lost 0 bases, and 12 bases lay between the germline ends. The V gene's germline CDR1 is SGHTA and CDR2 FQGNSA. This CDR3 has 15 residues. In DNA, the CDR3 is TGTGCCAGCACAACGTGGGGGGCGAACACCGGGGAGCTGTTTTTT. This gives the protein CASTTWGANTGELFF.

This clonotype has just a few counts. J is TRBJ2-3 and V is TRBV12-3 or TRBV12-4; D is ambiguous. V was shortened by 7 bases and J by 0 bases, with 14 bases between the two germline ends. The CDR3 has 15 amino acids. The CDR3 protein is CASTLGAASTDTQYF. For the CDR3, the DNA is TGTGCCAGCACCCTAGGCGCGGCTAGCACAGATACGCAGTATTTT.

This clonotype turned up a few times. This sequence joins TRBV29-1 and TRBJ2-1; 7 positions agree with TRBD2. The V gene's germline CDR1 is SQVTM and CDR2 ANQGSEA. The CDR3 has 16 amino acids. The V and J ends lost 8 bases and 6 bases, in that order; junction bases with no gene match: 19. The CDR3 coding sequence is TGCAGCACGCAGAGCTCCCGGGACTACCCCCGCAATGAGCAGTTCTTC. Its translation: CSTQSSRDYPRNEQFF.

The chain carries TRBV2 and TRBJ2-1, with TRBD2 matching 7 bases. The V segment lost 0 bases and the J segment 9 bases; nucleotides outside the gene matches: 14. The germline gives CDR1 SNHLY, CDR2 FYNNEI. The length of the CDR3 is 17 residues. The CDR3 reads CASSEALWAGEGGEQFF. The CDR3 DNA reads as TGTGCCAGCAGTGAAGCGCTTTGGGCGGGAGAGGGTGGTGAGCAGTTCTTC. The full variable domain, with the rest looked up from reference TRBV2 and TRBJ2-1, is EPEVTQTPSHQVTQMGQEVILRCVPISNHLYFYWYRQILGQKVEFLVSFYNNEISEKSEIFDDQFSVERPDGSNFTLKIRSTKLEDSAMYFCASSEALWAGEGGEQFFGPGTRLTVL.

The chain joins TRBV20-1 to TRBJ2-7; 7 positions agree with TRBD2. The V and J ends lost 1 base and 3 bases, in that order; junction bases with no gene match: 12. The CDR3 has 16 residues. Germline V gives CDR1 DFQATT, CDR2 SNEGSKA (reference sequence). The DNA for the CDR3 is TGCAGTGCTAGAGCTCGGGGGAGGGGCGGCGACTACGAGCAGTACTTC. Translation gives CSARARGRGGDYEQYF.

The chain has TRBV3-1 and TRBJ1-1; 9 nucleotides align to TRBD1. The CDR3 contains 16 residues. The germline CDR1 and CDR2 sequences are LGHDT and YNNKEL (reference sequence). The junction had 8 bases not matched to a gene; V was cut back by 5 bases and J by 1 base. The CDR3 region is CASSDDRGFRNTEAFF. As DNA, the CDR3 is TGTGCCAGCAGCGATGACAGGGGGTTTAGGAACACTGAAGCTTTCTTT.

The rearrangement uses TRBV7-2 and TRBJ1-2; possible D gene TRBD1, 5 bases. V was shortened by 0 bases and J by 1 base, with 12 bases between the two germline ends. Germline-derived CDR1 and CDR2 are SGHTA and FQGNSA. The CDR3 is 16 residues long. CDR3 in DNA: TGTGCCAGCAGCTTAGCGGGGGACTCAGTTAACTATGGCTACACCTTC. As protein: CASSLAGDSVNYGYTF. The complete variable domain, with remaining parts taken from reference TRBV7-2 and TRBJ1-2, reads GAGVSQSPSNKVTEKGKDVELRCDPISGHTALYWYRQSLGQGLEFLIYFQGNSAPDKSGLPSDRFSAERTGGSVSTLTIQRTQQEDSAVYLCASSLAGDSVNYGYTFGSGTRLTVV.

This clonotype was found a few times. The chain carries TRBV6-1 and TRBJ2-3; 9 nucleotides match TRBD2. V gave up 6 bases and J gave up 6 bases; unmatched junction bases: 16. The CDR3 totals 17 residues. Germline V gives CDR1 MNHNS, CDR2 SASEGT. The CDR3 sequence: CASRRKRIAGESDTQYF. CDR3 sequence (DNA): TGTGCCAGCAGACGCAAACGCATAGCGGGAGAATCCGATACGCAGTATTTT.

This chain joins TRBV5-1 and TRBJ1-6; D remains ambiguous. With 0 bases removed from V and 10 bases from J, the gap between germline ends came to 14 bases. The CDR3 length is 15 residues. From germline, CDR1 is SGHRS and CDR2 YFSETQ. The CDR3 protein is CASSLAGHQKSPLHF. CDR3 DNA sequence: TGCGCCAGCAGCTTGGCCGGTCACCAGAAATCACCCCTCCACTTT.

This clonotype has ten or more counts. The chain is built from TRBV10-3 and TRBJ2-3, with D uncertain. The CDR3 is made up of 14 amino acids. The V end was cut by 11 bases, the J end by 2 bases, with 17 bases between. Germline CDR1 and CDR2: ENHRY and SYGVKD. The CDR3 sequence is CASRTSINTDTQYF. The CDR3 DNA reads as TGTGCCTCACGGACCTCCATCAACACAGATACGCAGTATTTT.

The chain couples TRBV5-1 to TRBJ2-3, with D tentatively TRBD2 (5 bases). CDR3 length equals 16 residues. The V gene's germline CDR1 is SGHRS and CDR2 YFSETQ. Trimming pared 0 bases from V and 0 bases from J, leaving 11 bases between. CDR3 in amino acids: CASSLDLPGSTDTQYF. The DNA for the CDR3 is TGCGCCAGCAGCTTGGACTTGCCGGGGAGCACAGATACGCAGTATTTT.

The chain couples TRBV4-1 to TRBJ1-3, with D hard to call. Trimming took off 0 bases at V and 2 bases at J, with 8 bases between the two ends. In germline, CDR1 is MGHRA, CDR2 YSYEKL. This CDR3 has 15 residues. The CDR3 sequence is CASSQEGITGNTIYF. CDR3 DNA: TGCGCCAGCAGCCAAGAAGGGATTACTGGAAACACCATATATTTT.

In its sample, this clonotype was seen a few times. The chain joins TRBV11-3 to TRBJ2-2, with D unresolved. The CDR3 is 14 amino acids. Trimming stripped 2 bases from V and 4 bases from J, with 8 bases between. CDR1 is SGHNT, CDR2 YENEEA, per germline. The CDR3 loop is CASSLLGLTGELFF. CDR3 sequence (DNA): TGTGCCAGCAGCTTACTTGGGCTCACCGGGGAGCTGTTTTTT.

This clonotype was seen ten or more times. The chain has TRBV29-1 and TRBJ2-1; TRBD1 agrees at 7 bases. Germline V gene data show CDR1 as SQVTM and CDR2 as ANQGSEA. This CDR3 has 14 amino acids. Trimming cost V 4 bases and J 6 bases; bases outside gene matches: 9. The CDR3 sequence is CSVVSGTVGNEQFF. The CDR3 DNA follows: TGCAGCGTTGTTTCAGGGACAGTGGGCAATGAGCAGTTCTTC.

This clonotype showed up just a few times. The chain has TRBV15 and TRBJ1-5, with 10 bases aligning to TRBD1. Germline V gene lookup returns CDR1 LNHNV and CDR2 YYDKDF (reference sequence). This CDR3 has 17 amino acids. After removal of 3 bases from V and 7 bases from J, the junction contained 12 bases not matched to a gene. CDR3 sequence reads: CATSSLDRDRGGQPQHF. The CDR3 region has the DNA TGTGCCACCAGCAGCTTAGACCGGGACAGGGGCGGACAGCCCCAGCATTTT.

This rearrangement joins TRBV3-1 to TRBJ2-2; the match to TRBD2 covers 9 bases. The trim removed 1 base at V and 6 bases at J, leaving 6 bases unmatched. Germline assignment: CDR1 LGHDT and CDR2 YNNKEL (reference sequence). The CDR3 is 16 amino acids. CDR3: CASSQVGASGAGELFF. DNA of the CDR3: TGTGCCAGCAGCCAAGTTGGAGCTAGCGGGGCCGGGGAGCTGTTTTTT.

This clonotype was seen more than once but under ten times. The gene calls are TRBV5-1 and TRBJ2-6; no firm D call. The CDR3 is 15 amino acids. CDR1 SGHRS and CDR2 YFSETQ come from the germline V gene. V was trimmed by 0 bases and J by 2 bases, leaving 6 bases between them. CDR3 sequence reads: CASSLGLAGANVLTF. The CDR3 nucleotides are TGCGCCAGCAGCTTGGGTCTAGCTGGGGCCAACGTCCTGACTTTC.

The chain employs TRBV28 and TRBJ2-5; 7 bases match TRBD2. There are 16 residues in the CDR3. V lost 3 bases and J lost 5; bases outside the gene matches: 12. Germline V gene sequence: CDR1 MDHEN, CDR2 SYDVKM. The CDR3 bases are TGTGCCAGCAGTTTGTTCCCGGGACTACCTTCCGAGACCCAGTACTTC. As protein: CASSLFPGLPSETQYF.

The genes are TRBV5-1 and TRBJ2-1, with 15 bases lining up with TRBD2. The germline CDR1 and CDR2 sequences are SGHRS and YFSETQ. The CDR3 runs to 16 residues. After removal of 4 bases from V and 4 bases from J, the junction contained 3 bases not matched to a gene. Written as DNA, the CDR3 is TGCGCCAGCAGCGGAGGACTAGCGGGAGGGTACAATGAGCAGTTCTTC. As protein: CASSGGLAGGYNEQFF.

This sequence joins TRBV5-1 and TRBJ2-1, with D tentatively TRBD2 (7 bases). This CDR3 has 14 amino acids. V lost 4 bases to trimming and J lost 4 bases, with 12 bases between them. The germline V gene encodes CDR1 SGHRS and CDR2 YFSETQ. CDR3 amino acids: CASSGGALYNEQFF. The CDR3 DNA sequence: TGCGCCAGCAGCGGGGGGGCGCTATACAATGAGCAGTTCTTC.

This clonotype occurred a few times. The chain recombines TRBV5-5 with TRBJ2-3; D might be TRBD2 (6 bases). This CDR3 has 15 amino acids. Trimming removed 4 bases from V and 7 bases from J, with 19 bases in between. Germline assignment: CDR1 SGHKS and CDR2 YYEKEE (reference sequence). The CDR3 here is CASSPGVSGGNTQYF. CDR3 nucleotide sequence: TGTGCCAGCAGCCCGGGTGTATCAGGCGGGAATACGCAGTATTTT.

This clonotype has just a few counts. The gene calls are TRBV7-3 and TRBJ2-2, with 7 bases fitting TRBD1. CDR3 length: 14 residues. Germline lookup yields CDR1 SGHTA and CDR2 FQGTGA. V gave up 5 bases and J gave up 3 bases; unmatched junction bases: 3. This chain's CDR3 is CASSPTGDTGELFF. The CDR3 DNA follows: TGTGCCAGCAGCCCAACAGGGGACACCGGGGAGCTGTTTTTT. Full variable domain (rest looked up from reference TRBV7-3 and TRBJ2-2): GAGVSQTPSNKVTEKGKYVELRCDPISGHTALYWYRQSLGQGPEFLIYFQGTGAADDSGLPNDRFFAVRPEGSVSTLKIQRTERGDSAVYLCASSPTGDTGELFFGEGSRLTVL.